A selection of T cell receptor beta chains follows, all from one sample in a study of identical twins. TCRdb redid the calling of the 5' RACE reads with MiXCR, one entry per CDR3 protein. The table lists roughly 750,000 distinct CDR3 sequences, 21% of them singletons. The same data also went into a second study, on T cells expressing NK-cell markers.

Input material: PBMCs. These receptors were obtained from a woman aged 18-29 years in good health. The CDR3 runs from the conserved cysteine through the conserved F or W. A D gene is named only where the DNA matches it firmly. Clone size is not always given. Where it is, it says once, few, many or a class for expanded clones.

V gene	J gene	D gene	clone size	CDR3 protein	CDR3 DNA
TRBV28	TRBJ1-1	-	-	CASSPMGGRATHTEAFF	TGTGCCAGCAGCCCCATGGGGGGCAGGGCGACACACACTGAAGCTTTCTTT
TRBV12-3/TRBV12-4	TRBJ2-5	-	-	CASSFPFQETQYF	TGTGCCAGCAGTTTCCCTTTCCAGGAGACCCAGTACTTC
TRBV25-1	TRBJ2-7	-	-	CASSSGANSIEQYF	TGTGCCAGCAGCTCCGGGGCCAATTCTATCGAGCAGTACTTC
TRBV25-1	TRBJ2-1	TRBD2	-	CASSELRTSVKEQFF	TGTGCCAGCAGTGAATTAAGGACTAGCGTGAAAGAGCAGTTCTTC
TRBV12-3/TRBV12-4	TRBJ2-7	TRBD1	many	CASSFTGDEQYF	TGTGCCAGCAGTTTCACAGGGGACGAGCAGTACTTC
TRBV5-1	TRBJ2-3	-	-	CASSLARRADTQYF	TGCGCCAGCAGCTTGGCCCGGCGGGCAGATACGCAGTATTTT
TRBV30	TRBJ2-1	TRBD2	-	CAWSPLAGYYNEQFF	TGTGCCTGGTCCCCTCTAGCGGGCTACTACAATGAGCAGTTCTTC
TRBV7-9	TRBJ2-5	-	-	CASSLNLGAETQYF	TGTGCCAGCAGCTTGAATCTAGGCGCGGAGACCCAGTACTTC
TRBV5-6	TRBJ1-1	-	few	CARKRTGPADTEAFF	TGTGCCAGAAAGAGAACAGGGCCGGCGGACACTGAAGCTTTCTTT
TRBV7-9	TRBJ2-7	-	-	CASSATGRPYEQYF	TGTGCCAGCAGCGCTACAGGGAGGCCCTACGAGCAGTACTTC
TRBV12-3/TRBV12-4	TRBJ2-5	-	-	CASSLAKGTQYF	TGTGCCAGCAGTTTGGCGAAGGGGACCCAGTACTTC
TRBV7-7	TRBJ2-3	-	few	CASSLGGLSNTQYF	TGTGCCAGCAGCTTAGGAGGACTCTCAAATACGCAGTATTTT
TRBV24-1	TRBJ2-5	TRBD1	-	CATSDAGTGGETQYF	TGTGCCACCAGTGACGCCGGGACAGGGGGAGAGACCCAGTACTTC
TRBV10-3	TRBJ2-5	-	-	CATFGGHQETQYF	TGTGCCACATTCGGAGGGCACCAAGAGACCCAGTACTTC
TRBV10-3	TRBJ1-2	-	-	CAISLSGPNYGYTF	TGTGCCATCAGTCTCTCGGGTCCTAACTATGGCTACACCTTC
TRBV11-1	TRBJ2-3	-	-	CASSVALEWADTDTQYF	TGTGCCAGCAGCGTAGCGCTGGAGTGGGCTGACACAGATACGCAGTATTTT
TRBV12-3/TRBV12-4	TRBJ1-1	TRBD1	many	CASSLMGQGTEAFF	TGTGCCAGCAGTTTAATGGGACAGGGGACTGAAGCTTTCTTT
TRBV6-1	TRBJ2-5	TRBD1	few	CASSADRVGETQYF	TGTGCCAGCAGTGCCGACAGGGTAGGAGAGACCCAGTACTTC
TRBV29-1	TRBJ1-4	-	-	CSVQSGGVEKLFF	TGCAGCGTTCAGTCGGGGGGGGTTGAAAAACTGTTTTTT
TRBV20-1	TRBJ1-5	-	-	CSASRDLNQPQHF	TGCAGTGCTAGCCGGGACCTCAATCAGCCCCAGCATTTT
TRBV20-1	TRBJ2-7	-	few	CSAIGGAGESHEQYF	TGCAGTGCCATAGGGGGGGCGGGGGAAAGCCACGAGCAGTACTTC
TRBV5-1	TRBJ2-5	TRBD2	-	CASTRGTSGSETQYF	TGCGCCAGCACCCGTGGGACTAGCGGTTCGGAGACCCAGTACTTC
TRBV27	TRBJ1-1	-	many	CASSFGRGAEAFF	TGTGCCAGCAGTTTTGGTAGGGGCGCTGAAGCTTTCTTT
TRBV10-1	TRBJ1-1	TRBD1	few	CASSDRTGATEAFF	TGCGCCAGCAGTGACCGGACAGGGGCCACTGAAGCTTTCTTT
TRBV20-1	TRBJ2-1	-	-	CSARWQGGLSYNEQFF	TGCAGTGCTAGATGGCAGGGGGGCCTCTCCTACAATGAGCAGTTCTTC
TRBV12-3/TRBV12-4	TRBJ1-5	-	-	CASSLMEPQHF	TGTGCCAGCAGTTTGATGGAGCCCCAGCATTTT
TRBV12-3/TRBV12-4	TRBJ2-2	-	-	CASSGAGHLNTGELFF	TGTGCCAGCAGTGGGGCGGGACACCTTAACACCGGGGAGCTGTTTTTT
TRBV6-1	TRBJ1-5	-	many	CASRHDRIQPQHF	TGTGCCAGCAGACATGACAGGATACAGCCCCAGCATTTT